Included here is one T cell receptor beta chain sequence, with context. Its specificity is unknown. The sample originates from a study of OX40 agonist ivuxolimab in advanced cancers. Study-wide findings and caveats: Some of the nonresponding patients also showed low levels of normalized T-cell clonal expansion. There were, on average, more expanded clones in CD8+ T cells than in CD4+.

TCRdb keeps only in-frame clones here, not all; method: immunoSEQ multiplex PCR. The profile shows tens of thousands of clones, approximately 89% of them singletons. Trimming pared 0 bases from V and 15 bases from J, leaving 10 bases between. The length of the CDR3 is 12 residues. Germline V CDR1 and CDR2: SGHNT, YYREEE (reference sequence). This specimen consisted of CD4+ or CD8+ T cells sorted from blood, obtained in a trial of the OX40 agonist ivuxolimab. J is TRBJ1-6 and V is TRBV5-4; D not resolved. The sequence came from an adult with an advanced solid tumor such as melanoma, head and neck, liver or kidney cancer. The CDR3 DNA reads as TGTGCCAGCAGCTTGGAGCGAGGCTACCTCCACTTT. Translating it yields CASSLERGYLHF.